Given below is one TCR beta chain in context. Its antigen is unidentified. Here immunoSEQ multiplex PCR was the method, and the copy in TCRdb shows in-frame clones only, minus some. This repertoire shows over 150,000 clones, 65% to 70% found once; its top ten account for roughly 10%. This entry belongs to a study of shared clonotypes between healthy human individuals. Overall study findings and caveats: Generation of non-shared clonotypes was less probable than generation of clonotypes shared by all four donors. Read depth was anticipated to influence clonotype sharing among donors.

In germline, CDR1 is SGHAT, CDR2 FQNNGV. J lost 1 base, V lost 3 bases, and 9 bases had no gene match. This CDR3 comprises 18 residues. This sequence joins TRBV11-2 and TRBJ2-5; 12 nucleotides agree with TRBD2. The origin of this receptor is a man aged 25-40 years in good health. Sequences were obtained from memory CD4+ T cells sorted from blood. Subset here: CD45RA-negative fraction. This CDR3 reads CASSLPPGTSGLQETQYF. Written as DNA, the CDR3 is TGTGCCAGCAGCTTGCCCCCCGGGACTAGCGGGCTCCAAGAGACCCAGTACTTC.